These 14 T cell receptor beta chains came from one sample sequenced in a study of blood T cell repertoires in COVID-19. The protocol was immunoSEQ multiplex PCR, while the TCRdb copy is restricted to in-frame clones and leaves out a portion. In the table there are roughly 69,000 clones, just over 85% of which are singletons. Sequenced: peripheral blood. These TCRs come from a human donor in a cohort sampled during active COVID-19.

The chain combines TRBV29-1 with TRBJ1-2; D is unresolved. The germline gives CDR1 SQVTM, CDR2 ANQGSEA. This CDR3 has 17 amino acids. V was clipped by 6 bases and J by 0 bases, with 23 bases between them. CDR3 loop: CSVPAVGLAAANYGYTF. In DNA form, the CDR3 reads TGCAGCGTCCCCGCGGTGGGTCTCGCGGCAGCTAACTATGGCTACACCTTC. Variable domain in full (rest from reference TRBV29-1 and TRBJ1-2): SAVISQKPSRDICQRGTSLTIQCQVDSQVTMMFWYRQQPGQSLTLIATANQGSEATYESGFVIDKFPISRPNLTFSTLTVSNMSPEDSSIYLCSVPAVGLAAANYGYTFGSGTRLTVV.

V is TRBV5-4 and J is TRBJ2-7; 10 positions agree with TRBD2. Germline CDR1 and CDR2: SGHNT and YYREEE (reference sequence). The CDR3 consists of 16 residues. Trimming removed 0 bases from V and 6 bases from J; junction bases left unmatched: 9. In nucleotides, the CDR3 is TGTGCCAGCAGCTTGGGAGGGAGCGGGAGGGGGGTCGAGCAGTACTTC. As protein: CASSLGGSGRGVEQYF.

The V gene is TRBV7-9, the J gene TRBJ1-3; D gene ambiguous. Trimming pared 2 bases from V and 0 bases from J, leaving 14 bases between. The CDR3 sequence is 17 residues long. CDR1 SEHNR and CDR2 FQNEAQ come from the germline V gene (reference sequence). The CDR3 loop is CASSLTTRQLSGNTIYF. CDR3 sequence (DNA): TGTGCCAGCAGCTTAACAACCAGACAACTCTCTGGAAACACCATATATTTT.

In its sample, this clone was seen a few times. This rearrangement joins TRBV11-2 to TRBJ2-2; a possible D gene is TRBD1 (6 bases). The CDR3 sequence is 15 residues long. V was clipped by 2 bases and J by 0 bases, with 7 bases between them. CDR1 and CDR2 from the germline V gene are SGHAT and FQNNGV. DNA of the CDR3: TGTGCCAGCAGCTTAACAGGGCCGAACACCGGGGAGCTGTTTTTT. Translation: CASSLTGPNTGELFF.

The CDR3: CASRPGTGLYNEQFF. CDR3 DNA: TGCGCCAGCAGACCCGGGACGGGACTCTACAATGAGCAGTTCTTC. The V and J genes are TRBV5-1 and TRBJ2-1; perhaps TRBD2 as D (6 bases). This CDR3 has 15 residues. Trimming cost V 5 bases and J 3 bases, with 15 bases left between them. From germline, CDR1 is SGHRS and CDR2 YFSETQ.

This chain links TRBV7-9 with TRBJ2-7; D might be TRBD2 (6 bases). V gave up 7 bases and J gave up 0 bases, with 13 bases separating them. Germline CDR1 and CDR2: SEHNR and FQNEAQ (reference sequence). This CDR3 is built from 14 residues. CDR3 nucleotides: TGTGCCAGCAACCGGGGGACGGGCTCCTACGAGCAGTACTTC. Translation: CASNRGTGSYEQYF. Looking up the rest from reference TRBV7-9 and TRBJ2-7 gives the full variable domain: DTGVSQNPRHKITKRGQNVTFRCDPISEHNRLYWYRQTLGQGPEFLTYFQNEAQLEKSRLLSDRFSAERPKGSFSTLEIQRTEQGDSAMYLCASNRGTGSYEQYFGPGTRLTVT.

The rearrangement uses TRBV30 and TRBJ2-7, with D perhaps TRBD2 (5 bases). The CDR3 length is 14 residues. The germline V gene has CDR1 GTSNPN and CDR2 SVGIG (reference sequence). V was clipped by 2 bases and J by 0 bases, with 11 bases between them. As DNA, the CDR3 is TGTGCCTGGAGTCGGGGATTTCGCTCCTACGAGCAGTACTTC. This encodes CAWSRGFRSYEQYF.

The rearrangement links TRBV10-2 to TRBJ2-7; TRBD2 matches 9 bases. CDR1 is WSHSY, CDR2 SAAADI, per germline. The trim removed 2 bases at V and 12 bases at J, leaving 2 bases unmatched. The CDR3 is made up of 11 amino acids. CDR3 sequence reads: CASSEGTSPYF. Here the CDR3 DNA reads TGCGCCAGCAGTGAGGGGACTAGCCCGTACTTC.

The J gene is TRBJ2-2, the V gene TRBV2; 13 nucleotides line up with TRBD2. CDR1 is SNHLY, CDR2 FYNNEI, per germline. V lost 5 bases, J lost 7 bases, and 4 bases stayed unmatched. CDR3 length: 15 residues. CDR3 in amino acids: CASSTRTSGSGELFF. The CDR3 coding sequence is TGTGCCAGCAGTACCAGGACTAGCGGGAGCGGGGAGCTGTTTTTT.

The sample holds many counts of this clone. V and J are TRBV14 and TRBJ2-7; D unresolved. V was clipped by 0 bases and J by 3 bases, with 12 bases between them. This CDR3 comprises 15 residues. Germline V lookup: CDR1 SGHDN, CDR2 FVKESK. The DNA of the CDR3 is TGTGCCAGCAGCCAAGATGGTAGCAGACGCTACGAGCAGTACTTC. Its protein product is CASSQDGSRRYEQYF.

The chain joins TRBV10-2 to TRBJ2-3; 13 bases fit TRBD2. CDR3 length: 16 amino acids. V dropped 6 bases and J dropped 2; count of bases not matched to a gene: 5. Germline lookup yields CDR1 WSHSY and CDR2 SAAADI. DNA for the CDR3: TGCGCCAGCAGCTTGGGACTAGCGGGACCCACAGATACGCAGTATTTT. This translates into CASSLGLAGPTDTQYF.

This chain connects TRBV4-1 to TRBJ2-1, with a possible D match to TRBD2 (6 bases). Germline-derived CDR1 and CDR2 are MGHRA and YSYEKL. V lost 0 bases, J lost 0 bases, and 15 bases lay in between. The CDR3 contains 18 residues. DNA for the CDR3: TGCGCCAGCAGCCAAGAGGGGGGTGAGCGGTCCTCCTACAATGAGCAGTTCTTC. Translation gives CASSQEGGERSSYNEQFF.

This chain uses TRBV10-1 with TRBJ2-1; TRBD1 is a possible D gene (6 bases). The CDR3 contains 13 residues. Germline CDR1 WNHNN, CDR2 SYGVQD (reference sequence). Trimming shortened V by 10 bases and J by 7 bases, and 17 bases separated the two germline ends. CDR3 nucleotides: TGCGCCACACGGGACACCCAACTAAATGAGCAGTTCTTC. As protein: CATRDTQLNEQFF.

The V and J genes are TRBV5-1 and TRBJ1-6, with 10 nucleotides matching TRBD1. The V gene's germline CDR1 is SGHRS and CDR2 YFSETQ. The V segment lost 4 bases and the J segment 10 bases; nucleotides outside the gene matches: 5. The CDR3 covers 14 residues. This CDR3 reads CASSLGTGESPLHF. The DNA for the CDR3 is TGCGCCAGCAGCCTCGGGACAGGGGAATCACCCCTCCACTTT.